The 21 T cell receptor beta chains given below trace back to one sample, sequenced in a study of tumor-infiltrating lymphocytes in primary liver carcinoma (dated by TCRdb to about 2017). Blood RNA was extracted from unsorted whole blood with TRIzol reagent; germline DNA came from the DNeasy Blood & Tissue kit. The instrument was an Illumina HiSeq 2500. TCRbeta-specific cDNA was reverse-transcribed from about 500 ng total RNA using a constant-region primer and ProtoScript II reverse transcriptase. Construction of the TCRbeta libraries relied on three nested rounds of multiplex PCR, following a slightly modified ARM-PCR procedure. The first two PCR rounds used multiplex TRBV1-TRBV30 forward primers with a Cbeta reverse primer, each for about 11 cycles. TCRdb reprocessing: public reads trimmed at Q25 with fastp, clones called with MiXCR, in-frame beta chains kept. Every entry covers one CDR3 protein and lists the most common genes and DNA from its rows. In this sample the table shows 200,000 or so distinct CDR3 sequences, about two thirds of which occur a single time. In total, the top ten clones hold 7% to 8.5% of the sample.

Sequencing was performed on peripheral blood. These TCRs come from a woman aged 55-70 years with primary liver carcinoma and hepatitis B virus infection.

This clonotype was detected many times. The rearrangement joins TRBV29-1 to TRBJ1-1; no firm D call. Deletions cut 4 bases from V and 5 bases from J, with 14 bases between. The CDR3 runs to 13 residues. Germline V gene data show CDR1 as SQVTM and CDR2 as ANQGSEA. The CDR3: CSVGSSSETEAFF. The CDR3 DNA reads TGCAGCGTTGGGTCGAGTTCGGAAACTGAAGCTTTCTTT.

Comment on this clonotype: This could be a read error, since a much larger clone is one nucleotide away. The rearrangement uses TRBV14 and TRBJ2-1; 8 bases match TRBD1. The CDR3 spans 12 residues. The junction had 5 bases not matched to a gene; V was cut back by 5 bases and J by 11 bases. Per germline, CDR1 SGHDN and CDR2 FVKESK. CDR3 protein: CASSYGTGKQFF. Here the CDR3 DNA reads TGTGCCAGCAGCTACGGGACAGGAAAGCAGTTCTTC. Variable domain in full (rest from reference TRBV14 and TRBJ2-1): EAGVTQFPSHSVIEKGQTVTLRCDPISGHDNLYWYRRVMGKEIKFLLHFVKESKQDESGMPNNRFLAERTGGTYSTLKVQPAELEDSGVYFCASSYGTGKQFFGPGTRLTVL.

A remark on this clonotype: Since no conserved phenylalanine or tryptophan closes the CDR3, a read error is the likely cause. This chain links TRBV11-2 with TRBJ1-5, with D possibly matching TRBD1 (5 bases). Trimming took 11 bases from V and 1 from J, leaving 12 bases between them. This CDR3 is 13 amino acids long. From germline, CDR1 is SGHAT and CDR2 FQNNGV. In nucleotides, the CDR3 is TGTGCCTGTAGTTGGGACAGCAATCAGCCCCAGCATTTA. This codes for CACSWDSNQPQHL.

For this clonotype: Compared with germline, one end of the junction differs, possibly owing to a read error. V gene TRBV11-2 combines with J gene TRBJ1-1; D remains ambiguous. Germline V gives CDR1 SGHAT, CDR2 FQNNGV. This CDR3 comprises 11 residues. The CDR3 sequence: CASSSITEALF. DNA of the CDR3: TGTGCCAGCAGTTCAATAACTGAAGCTTTATTT. Based on the CDR3 plus reference TRBV11-2 and TRBJ1-1, the full variable domain is EAGVAQSPRYKIIEKRQSVAFWCNPISGHATLYWYQQILGQGPKLLIQFQNNGVVDDSQLPKDRFSAERLKGVDSTLKIQPAKLEDSAVYLCASSSITEALFGQGTRLTVV.

This clonotype was seen at least ten times. This sequence joins TRBV10-2 and TRBJ1-5; possibly TRBD1 for D (6 bases). CDR1 is WSHSY and CDR2 is SAAADI in the germline V gene. The V end lost 8 bases, the J end lost 5 bases, and 13 bases lay between the germline ends. This CDR3 is built from 13 residues. CDR3: CASGRSGDQPQHF. The CDR3 region has the DNA TGCGCCAGCGGGCGGTCAGGGGATCAGCCCCAGCATTTT.

Points on this clonotype: The germline gene is not matched at one end of the junction; a read error may be the cause. V and J are TRBV4-1 and TRBJ1-1, with a tentative D call TRBD1 (5 bases). The germline CDR1 and CDR2 sequences are MGHRA and YSYEKL. The CDR3 consists of 16 residues. CDR3 DNA sequence: TGCGCAAGCAGCCAATATAGGGGCAGTGGGGGCACTGAAGCTTTCTTT. Protein: CASSQYRGSGGTEAFF.

The chain couples TRBV2 to TRBJ2-7; D tentatively reads TRBD1 or TRBD2 (5 bases each). The CDR3 extends over 12 amino acids. Trimming removed 9 bases at V and 2 bases at J, with 11 bases between. Germline V gene data show CDR1 as SNHLY and CDR2 as FYNNEI. DNA of the CDR3: TGTGCCAGTGGGGACCGGCCCTACGAGCAGTACTTC. Protein: CASGDRPYEQYF.

This clonotype was detected many times. The chain couples TRBV12-3 or TRBV12-4 to TRBJ2-7; D remains ambiguous. The CDR3 extends over 14 amino acids. V shed 5 bases and J shed 2 bases, with 13 bases lying between them. The CDR3: CASSRSIPPYEQYF. The CDR3 DNA sequence: TGTGCCAGCAGTAGAAGCATACCTCCCTACGAGCAGTACTTC.

Concerning this clonotype itself: Being one base from a much bigger clone, this may be a read error. This chain links TRBV6-5 with TRBJ2-5; the D is unclear. Germline assignment: CDR1 MNHEY and CDR2 SVGAGI. The CDR3 is 13 residues long. This chain's CDR3 is CDSRRLYPETQYF. Here the CDR3 DNA reads TGTGACAGCAGACGACTGTATCCTGAGACCCAGTACTTC.

Note on this clonotype: An end of the junction differs from the germline gene, which may be a read error. The rearrangement links TRBV7-9 to TRBJ1-1; D gene unclear. Germline loops: CDR1 SEHNR, CDR2 FQNEAQ (reference sequence). CDR3 length equals 13 residues. CDR3 DNA sequence: TGTACCAGCAGCTTAACTATGAACACTGACGCTTTCTTT. It is translated as CTSSLTMNTDAFF. Full variable domain (outside the CDR3, taken from reference TRBV7-9 and TRBJ1-1): DTGVSQNPRHKITKRGQNVTFRCDPISEHNRLYWYRQTLGQGPEFLTYFQNEAQLEKSRLLSDRFSAERPKGSFSTLEIQRTEQGDSAMYLCTSSLTMNTDAFFGQGTRLTVV.

The table lists this clonotype with many counts. This chain connects TRBV28 to TRBJ2-3; a possible D gene is TRBD1 (5 bases). Germline CDR1 MDHEN, CDR2 SYDVKM. The ends were cut back, 4 bases at V and 4 bases at J, with 9 bases in the middle. This CDR3 comprises 13 residues. The CDR3 nucleotides read TGTGCCAGCAGTTGGGGCAGCGCAGATACGCAGTATTTT. Translating it yields CASSWGSADTQYF. Variable domain in full (rest from reference TRBV28 and TRBJ2-3): DVKVTQSSRYLVKRTGEKVFLECVQDMDHENMFWYRQDPGLGLRLIYFSYDVKMKEKGDIPEGYSVSREKKERFSLILESASTNQTSMYLCASSWGSADTQYFGPGTRLTVL.

This clonotype was observed a handful of times. A junction end diverges from the germline sequence, so it may reflect a read error. J is TRBJ2-3 and V is TRBV4-1, with D perhaps TRBD1 (6 bases). CDR1 and CDR2 (germline): MGHRA, YSYEKL. The CDR3 is 16 amino acids. The CDR3 spells CAISQVLQGGADTQYF. The CDR3, as DNA: TGCGCCATCAGCCAAGTATTACAGGGTGGCGCAGATACGCAGTATTTT.

The sample holds many counts of this clonotype. The chain links TRBV11-2 to TRBJ2-3; possibly TRBD1 for D (6 bases). Trimming left V 4 bases short and J 0 bases short, with 11 bases between. The germline gives CDR1 SGHAT, CDR2 FQNNGV. The CDR3 sequence is 15 residues long. The CDR3 DNA follows: TGTGCCAGCAGCTCGGGACACCTTAGCACAGATACGCAGTATTTT. Translation: CASSSGHLSTDTQYF.

The rearrangement joins TRBV12-3 or TRBV12-4 to TRBJ1-2; D uncertain. This CDR3 is built from 12 residues. V lost 3 bases, J lost 5 bases, and 7 bases lay in between. CDR3 in amino acids: CASSFRRYGYTF. Here the CDR3 DNA reads TGTGCCAGCAGTTTTCGACGGTATGGCTACACCTTC.

This clonotype was recorded at least ten times. This chain connects TRBV12-3 or TRBV12-4 to TRBJ2-1; 9 bases agree with TRBD1. This CDR3 is built from 15 residues. The ends lost 5 bases at V and 3 bases at J; junction bases unmatched: 5. The CDR3 region is CASSLRTGVYNEQFF. The CDR3 region has the DNA TGTGCCAGCAGTCTCCGGACAGGGGTCTACAATGAGCAGTTCTTC.

This chain connects TRBV29-1 to TRBJ2-3; D is uncertain. The ends were cut back, 4 bases at V and 4 bases at J, with 24 bases in the middle. The CDR3 length is 17 residues. CDR1 and CDR2 (germline): SQVTM, ANQGSEA. The CDR3 loop is CSVGHTPDGNLADTQYF. The CDR3 DNA is TGCAGCGTTGGGCACACCCCGGACGGAAACCTTGCAGATACGCAGTATTTT.

Regarding this clonotype: An end of the junction differs from the germline gene, which may be a read error. The V and J genes are TRBV30 and TRBJ1-6; no reliable D call. Germline assignment: CDR1 GTSNPN and CDR2 SVGIG (reference sequence). The CDR3 runs 15 residues. The CDR3 DNA reads TGTGCCTGGAGTCCTATTAATCCTCCAAATTCACCCCTTCACTTT. Translation gives CAWSPINPPNSPLHF.

This clonotype was found many times. The chain employs TRBV6-6 and TRBJ1-4, with 7 bases fitting TRBD1. The trim removed 4 bases at V and 8 bases at J, leaving 7 bases unmatched. Per the germline V gene, CDR1 is MNHNY and CDR2 is SVGAGI (reference sequence). The CDR3 runs 14 residues. The CDR3 is CASSSPTGSEKLFF. The CDR3 nucleotides read TGTGCCAGCAGTTCCCCGACAGGGAGCGAAAAACTGTTTTTT.

About this clonotype: An end of the junction does not agree with germline; a read error may underlie this. The chain has TRBV30 and TRBJ2-7; the D is unclear. Per germline, CDR1 GTSNPN and CDR2 SVGIG (reference sequence). CDR3 length: 12 residues. The CDR3 bases are TGTGACTGGAGTGTGCACTCTTACGAGCAGTACTTC. Translation: CDWSVHSYEQYF.

As for this clonotype: A much larger clone lies one base from this, so it may be a read error. This chain connects TRBV10-2 to TRBJ1-5, with TRBD1 identical over 8 bases. Germline loops: CDR1 WSHSY, CDR2 SAAADI. This CDR3 contains 13 residues. This CDR3 reads CASRGQGGQLQHF. CDR3 nucleotides: TGCGCCAGCAGAGGACAGGGTGGTCAGCTCCAGCATTTT.

This clonotype came up many times. CDR3: CASSFPSSQGRFRSGELFF. DNA of the CDR3: TGTGCCAGCAGTTTTCCCTCATCACAGGGTCGGTTTAGGTCCGGGGAGCTGTTTTTT. The chain joins TRBV12-3 or TRBV12-4 to TRBJ2-2; possible D gene TRBD1, 6 bases. The CDR3 loop spans 19 amino acids. The ends were cut back, 3 bases at V and 6 bases at J, with 26 bases in the middle.